Each of the 21 T cell receptor beta chains below was sequenced from the same sample in a study of cytotoxic CD8 clonotypes in ibrutinib-treated CLL. Only in-frame clones appear in the TCRdb table, and some are missing; sequencing was by immunoSEQ multiplex PCR. The table shows approximately 42,000 clones, with approximately 70% occurring only once. The sequencing here drew on PBMCs, taken after 12 months of ibrutinib treatment. All receptors come from a human donor with chronic lymphocytic leukemia.

This clone came up a few times. The chain recombines TRBV5-4 with TRBJ1-1; D not resolved. Between the trimmed V and J ends, which lost 0 bases and 2 bases, there was a span of 8 bases. The CDR3 has 14 residues. Germline-derived CDR1 and CDR2 are SGHNT and YYREEE (reference sequence). The CDR3 sequence is CASSLDMANTEAFF. DNA for the CDR3: TGTGCCAGCAGCTTGGATATGGCCAACACTGAAGCTTTCTTT.

The V gene is TRBV27, the J gene TRBJ1-1; unclear D gene. The CDR3 totals 11 residues. The V and J ends lost 6 bases and 2 bases respectively, with 4 bases between them. The germline V gene encodes CDR1 MNHEY and CDR2 SMNVEV (reference sequence). The CDR3 protein is CASRANTEAFF. The CDR3 DNA reads as TGTGCCAGCAGGGCTAACACTGAAGCTTTCTTT.

The V call is TRBV6-6, the J call TRBJ1-1; tentative D call: TRBD1 (5 bases). There are 14 residues in the CDR3. Trimming shortened V by 7 bases and J by 5 bases, and 17 bases separated the two germline ends. CDR1 and CDR2 from the germline V gene are MNHNY and SVGAGI (reference sequence). The CDR3 protein is CASTPRRGDTEAFF. The CDR3 DNA sequence: TGTGCCAGCACCCCGAGGAGGGGAGATACTGAAGCTTTCTTT.

The chain carries TRBV6-1 and TRBJ1-2; 8 nucleotides line up with TRBD1. The V gene end was trimmed by 0 bases and the J gene end by 8 bases; junction bases not matched to a gene: 5. CDR1 is MNHNS, CDR2 SASEGT, per germline. The CDR3 covers 14 residues. The CDR3: CASSEAQGARGYTF. CDR3 bases: TGTGCCAGCAGTGAAGCCCAGGGGGCGCGGGGCTACACCTTC.

The rearrangement uses TRBV6-6 and TRBJ1-1; possibly TRBD1 for D (6 bases). Looked up from germline, CDR1 is MNHNY and CDR2 is SVGAGI (reference sequence). CDR3 length: 15 amino acids. V was clipped by 6 bases and J by 1 base, with 15 bases between them. The CDR3 loop is CASSRAGTQNTEAFF. The CDR3 nucleotides read TGTGCCAGCAGCCGCGCTGGGACACAGAACACTGAAGCTTTCTTT.

This chain joins TRBV5-6 and TRBJ2-5; 11 bases map to TRBD2. The CDR3 runs to 16 residues. Germline assignment: CDR1 SGHDT and CDR2 YYEEEE. V shed 3 bases and J 5 bases; nucleotides not matched to a gene: 9. The CDR3 spells CASSWVAGGPGETQYF. The CDR3 DNA follows: TGTGCCAGCAGCTGGGTAGCGGGAGGGCCGGGGGAGACCCAGTACTTC.

The CDR3 spells CASSQPILTSGSHVDIQYF. In nucleotides, the CDR3 is TGCGCCAGCAGTCAACCAATTCTGACTAGCGGGAGTCATGTAGACATTCAGTACTTC. The chain has TRBV23-1 and TRBJ2-4; 12 bases match TRBD2. TRBV23-1 carries the ORF label, with uncertain function. V trimming: 2 bases; J trimming: 8 bases; junction bases outside the gene matches: 16. This CDR3 has 19 amino acids.

This clone was picked up a small number of times. J is TRBJ2-2 and V is TRBV5-5, with 7 nucleotides matching TRBD1. The germline CDR1 and CDR2 sequences are SGHKS and YYEKEE (reference sequence). V lost 4 bases to trimming and J lost 4 bases; unmatched junction nucleotides: 7. The CDR3 is 15 residues long. The CDR3 nucleotides read TGTGCCAGCAGCCCCATTAACAGGGGCACCGGGGAGCTGTTTTTT. Amino acid sequence: CASSPINRGTGELFF. The full variable domain, in which reference TRBV5-5 and TRBJ2-2 provide the parts outside the CDR3, is DAGVTQSPTHLIKTRGQQVTLRCSPISGHKSVSWYQQVLGQGPQFIFQYYEKEERGRGNFPDRFSARQFPNYSSELNVNALLLGDSALYLCASSPINRGTGELFFGEGSRLTVL.

The chain combines TRBV6-5 with TRBJ2-7, with 7 bases identical to TRBD2. This CDR3 has 14 residues. Looked up from germline, CDR1 is MNHEY and CDR2 is SVGAGI. V was pared by 5 bases and J by 2 bases, with 6 bases of the junction left unmatched. The CDR3 bases are TGTGCCAGCAGTGGGGAGGGGCCGACCTACGAGCAGTACTTC. Its protein product is CASSGEGPTYEQYF.

This clone was detected once. Here the CDR3 reads CASSLVPGPTEAFF. The CDR3 coding sequence is TGTGCCAGCAGCTTAGTTCCGGGGCCGACTGAAGCTTTCTTT. This chain connects TRBV7-2 to TRBJ1-1, with D perhaps TRBD1 (5 bases). The length of the CDR3 is 14 residues. CDR1 and CDR2 from the germline V gene are SGHTA and FQGNSA. V gave up 1 base and J gave up 5 bases, with 11 bases separating them.

This clone was found a few times. This sequence joins TRBV2 and TRBJ2-2; 7 bases are shared with TRBD1. CDR3 length equals 14 residues. V shed 8 bases, J shed 1 base, and the junction held 4 bases outside the gene matches. The germline V gene encodes CDR1 SNHLY and CDR2 FYNNEI. The CDR3 protein is CASHRTGNTGELFF. DNA of the CDR3: TGTGCCAGCCATCGGACAGGGAACACCGGGGAGCTGTTTTTT.

This clone has more than one count but fewer than ten. The chain carries TRBV10-1 and TRBJ2-7; D gene ambiguous. CDR3 length: 13 amino acids. V lost 1 base and J 7 bases, leaving 11 bases between the germline ends. CDR1 and CDR2 from the germline V gene are WNHNN and SYGVQD (reference sequence). CDR3 in DNA: TGCGCCAGCAGTGAGTATAGTGTCGGGGAGCAGTACTTC. Amino acids: CASSEYSVGEQYF.

This rearrangement joins TRBV19 to TRBJ2-6; 10 bases agree with TRBD1. Germline V gene sequence: CDR1 LNHDA, CDR2 SQIVND (reference sequence). The V gene end was trimmed by 7 bases and the J gene end by 4 bases; junction bases not matched to a gene: 10. This CDR3 spans 17 amino acids. The CDR3 protein is CASTGTGEILGANVLTF. CDR3 sequence (DNA): TGTGCCAGTACTGGGACAGGGGAAATATTAGGGGCCAACGTCCTGACTTTC.

The chain employs TRBV7-2 and TRBJ1-4; 11 nucleotides line up with TRBD1. The CDR3 runs 14 residues. J was trimmed by 8 bases and V by 6 bases; bases with no gene match: 5. Germline V gene lookup returns CDR1 SGHTA and CDR2 FQGNSA. The CDR3 DNA is TGTGCCAGCAGGGGGACAGGGGGTACGGAAAAACTGTTTTTT. Protein product: CASRGTGGTEKLFF.

The gene calls are TRBV28 and TRBJ1-6; D is unresolved. CDR3 length equals 15 residues. CDR1 MDHEN and CDR2 SYDVKM come from the germline V gene. V lost 4 bases and J 9 bases, leaving 16 bases between the germline ends. The CDR3 loop is CASSSETVEVSPLHF. CDR3 DNA: TGTGCCAGCAGTTCTGAGACGGTTGAGGTTTCACCCCTCCACTTT.

The genes are TRBV19 and TRBJ1-1; 7 bases are a match to TRBD1. CDR3 size: 12 residues. Per the germline V gene, CDR1 is LNHDA and CDR2 is SQIVND (reference sequence). The V segment lost 5 bases and the J segment 7 bases; nucleotides outside the gene matches: 4. The chain's CDR3 is CASSRRQGEAFF. In DNA, the CDR3 is TGTGCCAGTAGTCGGCGACAGGGTGAAGCTTTCTTT.

V is TRBV11-2 and J is TRBJ2-3; D is perhaps TRBD2 (5 bases). The CDR3 runs to 18 residues. V lost 2 bases to trimming and J lost 2 bases, with 20 bases between them. Germline V gives CDR1 SGHAT, CDR2 FQNNGV. The CDR3 is CASSLTPPGSGFTDTQYF. In DNA form, the CDR3 reads TGTGCCAGCAGCTTAACCCCGCCGGGGAGCGGTTTCACAGATACGCAGTATTTT.

The chain joins TRBV5-1 to TRBJ2-4, with TRBD1 identical over 7 bases. Per the germline V gene, CDR1 is SGHRS and CDR2 is YFSETQ. Trimming cost V 0 bases and J 2 bases; bases outside gene matches: 5. The CDR3 has 16 residues. DNA for the CDR3: TGCGCCAGCAGCTTGGGAGGGGGCGTAACCAAAAACATTCAGTACTTC. This sequence encodes CASSLGGGVTKNIQYF.

This clone was detected only a few times. The CDR3 loop reads CASSLAGTSGRDHEQYF. The DNA of the CDR3 is TGTGCCAGCAGCTTAGCGGGCACTAGCGGGAGGGACCACGAGCAGTACTTC. This sequence joins TRBV7-2 and TRBJ2-7; 13 bases agree with TRBD2. Per germline, CDR1 SGHTA and CDR2 FQGNSA. CDR3 size: 17 residues. Losses at the gene ends were 0 bases for V and 5 bases for J; bases not matched to a gene: 7.

The genes are TRBV7-9 and TRBJ2-3; D may be TRBD2 (6 bases). Germline-derived CDR1 and CDR2 are SEHNR and FQNEAQ (reference sequence). The CDR3 is 14 residues long. V gave up 3 bases and J gave up 5 bases, with 12 bases separating them. The CDR3, as DNA: TGTGCCAGCAGCTTCGGAGGGCCAGGAGATACGCAGTATTTT. Translation gives CASSFGGPGDTQYF.

The V call is TRBV2, the J call TRBJ2-1, with 9 positions matching TRBD2. CDR1 is SNHLY and CDR2 is FYNNEI in the germline V gene. The length of the CDR3 is 17 residues. V was clipped by 0 bases and J by 8 bases; unmatched bases: 11. The DNA of the CDR3 is TGTGCCAGCAGTGAAGCGAGTGGCCTAGCGGGGTCCGATGAGCAGTTCTTC. As protein: CASSEASGLAGSDEQFF.